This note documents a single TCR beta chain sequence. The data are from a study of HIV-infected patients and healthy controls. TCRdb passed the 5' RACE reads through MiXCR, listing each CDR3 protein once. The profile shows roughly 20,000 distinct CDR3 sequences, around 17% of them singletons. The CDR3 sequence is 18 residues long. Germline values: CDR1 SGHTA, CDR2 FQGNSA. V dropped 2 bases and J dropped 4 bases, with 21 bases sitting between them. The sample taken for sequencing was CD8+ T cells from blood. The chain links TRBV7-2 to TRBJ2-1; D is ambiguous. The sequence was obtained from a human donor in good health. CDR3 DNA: TGTGCCAGCAGCTTAATAGGATCAGGACGGAAAAATTACAATGAGCAGTTCTTC. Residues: CASSLIGSGRKNYNEQFF.